This entry lists 12 T cell receptor beta chains sequenced from one sample in a study of a mutant IDH1 vaccine in newly diagnosed glioma (dated by TCRdb to the early 2020s). Libraries came from the immunoSEQ multiplex PCR assay. TCRdb provides this immuneACCESS table in a form limited to in-frame rearrangements. Some clones are lacking; in checked studies, under half of them reflect an unresolved V gene, and why the rest are absent is not known. This sample comprises about 59,000 clones, more than 90% of them detected only once. The ten largest clones take up approximately 2.4% of the sample. In the paper's terms, the time point label means: baseline, week 1 (first vaccination visit). Reading the label with the study, this specimen's treatment or condition is: pre-vaccination baseline after standard-of-care therapy. This specimen consisted of PBMCs, obtained from a glioma patient treated with radiotherapy, temozolomide or both. These receptors were taken from a man aged 50-59 years with glioma.

The chain joins TRBV15 to TRBJ2-5, with 11 nucleotides matching TRBD2. The CDR3 length is 18 residues. The germline gives CDR1 LNHNV, CDR2 YYDKDF (reference sequence). After removal of 0 bases from V and 4 bases from J, the junction contained 10 bases not matched to a gene. CDR3 nucleotides: TGTGCCACCAGCAGAGATCGGGATAGCGGGAGGGCCGGAGAGACCCAGTACTTC. As protein: CATSRDRDSGRAGETQYF.

V gene TRBV4-3 combines with J gene TRBJ2-3, with 11 bases matching TRBD2. This CDR3 has 17 residues. J was trimmed by 2 bases and V by 1 base; bases with no gene match: 5. Germline V lookup: CDR1 LGHNA, CDR2 YSLEER. CDR3 protein: CASSQVLAGALTDTQYF. Written as DNA, the CDR3 is TGCGCCAGCAGCCAAGTACTAGCGGGGGCCCTCACAGATACGCAGTATTTT.

The chain is built from TRBV5-1 and TRBJ2-3; 12 nucleotides align to TRBD2. Per the germline V gene, CDR1 is SGHRS and CDR2 is YFSETQ. The CDR3 extends over 15 amino acids. V shed 5 bases and J 6 bases; nucleotides not matched to a gene: 7. The chain's CDR3 is CASRGTGTSGDTQYF. The CDR3, as DNA: TGCGCCAGCAGGGGTACCGGGACTAGCGGGGATACGCAGTATTTT. Full variable domain (missing parts from reference TRBV5-1 and TRBJ2-3): KAGVTQTPRYLIKTRGQQVTLSCSPISGHRSVSWYQQTPGQGLQFLFEYFSETQRNKGNFPGRFSGRQFSNSRSEMNVSTLELGDSALYLCASRGTGTSGDTQYFGPGTRLTVL.

CDR3 in DNA: TGTGCCAGCTCACCAGTGGGTTCCGGGGCGTTGCTGGGAAAACTGTTTTTT. Translated, it gives CASSPVGSGALLGKLFF. The rearrangement uses TRBV18 and TRBJ1-4; maybe TRBD1 (5 bases). The CDR3 extends over 17 amino acids. Trimming cost V 2 bases and J 10 bases, with 23 bases left between them. CDR1 is KGHSH and CDR2 is LQKENI in the germline V gene.

This clone was observed a single time. This chain connects TRBV6-1 to TRBJ1-1; D is ambiguous. Germline CDR1 and CDR2: MNHNS and SASEGT. The CDR3 length is 15 residues. V lost 4 bases and J 2 bases, leaving 14 bases between the germline ends. As DNA, the CDR3 is TGTGCCAGCAGTGGACGAGGAGACCCCAACACTGAAGCTTTCTTT. This encodes CASSGRGDPNTEAFF.

This chain joins TRBV28 and TRBJ1-2, with TRBD1 as a possible D gene (5 bases). The CDR3 length is 14 residues. Trimming took off 7 bases at V and 2 bases at J, with 14 bases between the two ends. Germline CDR1 MDHEN, CDR2 SYDVKM. CDR3: CASTPRGGNYGYTF. DNA for the CDR3: TGTGCCAGCACCCCCCGCGGGGGGAACTATGGCTACACCTTC.

J is TRBJ2-3 and V is TRBV7-2; a possible D gene is TRBD2 (5 bases). Deletions cut 7 bases from V and 2 bases from J, with 13 bases between. The CDR3 has 14 amino acids. Germline V gene lookup returns CDR1 SGHTA and CDR2 FQGNSA. Here the CDR3 reads CASTVRGYTDTQYF. The CDR3 DNA follows: TGTGCCAGCACCGTTAGAGGGTACACAGATACGCAGTATTTT.

The chain combines TRBV6-1 with TRBJ1-5; D ambiguous. CDR1 and CDR2 (germline): MNHNS, SASEGT. The CDR3 has 13 amino acids. Trimming left V 3 bases short and J 5 bases short, with 8 bases between. The chain's CDR3 is CASSDGQYQPQHF. DNA of the CDR3: TGTGCCAGCAGTGACGGTCAGTATCAGCCCCAGCATTTT.

V and J are TRBV7-9 and TRBJ2-2; no reliable D call. Germline CDR1 reads SEHNR; CDR2 reads FQNEAQ (reference sequence). V was shortened by 5 bases and J by 3 bases, with 4 bases between the two germline ends. The CDR3 spans 12 residues. As DNA, the CDR3 is TGTGCCAGCAGCCCATACACCGGGGAGCTGTTTTTT. Amino acid sequence: CASSPYTGELFF.

The chain recombines TRBV15 with TRBJ1-2; 9 nucleotides agree with TRBD1. CDR3 size: 15 residues. V dropped 0 bases and J dropped 3; count of bases not matched to a gene: 2. Germline CDR1 is LNHNV and CDR2 is YYDKDF (reference sequence). This chain's CDR3 is CATSRDRDRDYGYTF. The CDR3 DNA sequence: TGTGCCACCAGCAGAGATCGGGACAGGGACTATGGCTACACCTTC. Full variable domain (outside the CDR3, taken from reference TRBV15 and TRBJ1-2): DAMVIQNPRYQVTQFGKPVTLSCSQTLNHNVMYWYQQKSSQAPKLLFHYYDKDFNNEADTPDNFQSRRPNTSFCFLDIRSPGLGDTAMYLCATSRDRDRDYGYTFGSGTRLTVV.

The count of this clone is one. This chain joins TRBV6-1 and TRBJ1-4, with 7 nucleotides matching TRBD1. This CDR3 contains 13 residues. V lost 6 bases and J lost 8; bases outside the gene matches: 6. Looked up from germline, CDR1 is MNHNS and CDR2 is SASEGT. The chain's CDR3 is CASSRGIGEKLFF. CDR3 coding DNA: TGTGCCAGCAGCAGGGGGATTGGGGAAAAACTGTTTTTT.

The V gene is TRBV9, the J gene TRBJ2-1; TRBD2 matches 13 bases. The ends lost 2 bases at V and 6 bases at J; junction bases unmatched: 5. This CDR3 region has 16 residues. Per germline, CDR1 SGDLS and CDR2 YYNGEE. The CDR3 is CASSVGTSGILNEQFF. As DNA, the CDR3 is TGTGCCAGCAGCGTCGGGACTAGCGGGATTCTCAATGAGCAGTTCTTC.